A selection of T cell receptor beta chains follows, all from one sample in a study of blood T cell repertoires in COVID-19. Using immunoSEQ multiplex PCR, the repertoire was profiled, and TCRdb retains in-frame clones only, with some absent. The sample lists under 200,000 clones, approximately 86% occurring once. Sequences were obtained from peripheral blood. Source of these receptors: a man in his sixties with acute or convalescent COVID-19. CDR3s include the opening cysteine and the closing phenylalanine or tryptophan. The D gene is left open where the match is weak. The listing skips clone size in some rows; elsewhere it reads once, few, many or a size class.

J: TRBJ1-1; size: NA; V: TRBV2; D: NA; DNA: TGTGCCAGCAGTGAATATGGGGGGACTGAAGCTTTCTTT; CDR3: CASSEYGGTEAFF
J: TRBJ1-1; size: once; V: TRBV19; D: TRBD1; DNA: TGTGCCAGTAGGAGGAAACAGGGGGACACTGAAGCTTTCTTT; CDR3: CASRRKQGDTEAFF
J: TRBJ1-1; size: once; V: TRBV4-2; D: NA; DNA: TGTGCCAGCAGCCAAGTAGGGGCCCAGGGTGTGACTGAAGCTTTCTTT; CDR3: CASSQVGAQGVTEAFF
J: TRBJ2-7; size: many; V: TRBV30; D: NA; DNA: TGTGCCTGGAACGCCAGGGGCGAGCAGTACTTC; CDR3: CAWNARGEQYF
J: TRBJ1-5; size: NA; V: TRBV18; D: NA; DNA: TGTGCCAGCTCACCTTCGACAGATAGCAATCAGCCCCAGCATTTT; CDR3: CASSPSTDSNQPQHF
J: TRBJ2-1; size: NA; V: TRBV30; D: TRBD2; DNA: TGTGCCTGCGGACTAGCCTCTGAGCAGTTCTTC; CDR3: CACGLASEQFF
J: TRBJ1-5; size: NA; V: TRBV19; D: TRBD1; DNA: TGTGCCAGTAGGCCGAGGGGGCAGGGCAATCAGCCCCAGCATTTT; CDR3: CASRPRGQGNQPQHF
J: TRBJ2-2; size: NA; V: TRBV18; D: TRBD2; DNA: TGTGCCAGCTCACCAGGACTAGCGGGGACCGGAGAGCTGTTTTTT; CDR3: CASSPGLAGTGELFF
J: TRBJ2-1; size: few; V: TRBV5-1; D: NA; DNA: TGCGCCAGCAGCCCTGGACTACTCTACAATGAGCAGTTCTTC; CDR3: CASSPGLLYNEQFF
J: TRBJ2-1; size: NA; V: TRBV19; D: NA; DNA: TGTGCCAGTAGTAAAGGGGGTAGCTACAATGAGCAGTTCTTC; CDR3: CASSKGGSYNEQFF
J: TRBJ2-1; size: NA; V: TRBV2; D: TRBD2; DNA: TGTGCCAGCCGCTATAGGCGGGAGGCCCTGGAGAATGAGCAGTTCTTC; CDR3: CASRYRREALENEQFF
J: TRBJ2-7; size: once; V: TRBV18; D: TRBD2; DNA: TGTGCCAGCTCATCGGGGACTAGCGGGTCCGCCTACGAGCAGTACTTC; CDR3: CASSSGTSGSAYEQYF
J: TRBJ2-2; size: NA; V: TRBV24-1; D: TRBD1; DNA: TGTGCCACCAGTGATGGGGACAGGGGATGGACCGGGGAGCTGTTTTTT; CDR3: CATSDGDRGWTGELFF
J: TRBJ2-2; size: NA; V: TRBV9; D: NA; DNA: TGTGCCAGCAGCGTAGCAGGAAAGAACACCGGGGAGCTGTTTTTT; CDR3: CASSVAGKNTGELFF
J: TRBJ2-1; size: few; V: TRBV7-3; D: NA; DNA: TGTGCCAGCAGCTTGAGAGCGGCCTTAAACAATGAGCAGTTCTTC; CDR3: CASSLRAALNNEQFF
J: TRBJ1-1; size: NA; V: TRBV30; D: TRBD1; DNA: TGTGCCTGGTCGACAGGGGTCGCTTTCTTT; CDR3: CAWSTGVAFF
J: TRBJ2-3; size: NA; V: TRBV15; D: TRBD2; DNA: TGTGCCACCAGCAGGGGTACGTCCAGCGGGATCACAGATACGCAGTATTTT; CDR3: CATSRGTSSGITDTQYF
J: TRBJ2-7; size: once; V: TRBV7-2; D: NA; DNA: TGTGCCAGCAGTACCCCAAACTTCTACGAGCAGTACTTC; CDR3: CASSTPNFYEQYF
J: TRBJ1-1; size: NA; V: TRBV2; D: NA; DNA: TGTTCCTCTATGGTTAACACTGAAGCTTTCTTT; CDR3: CSSMVNTEAFF
J: TRBJ1-1; size: NA; V: TRBV12-3/TRBV12-4; D: NA; DNA: TGTGCCAGCAGTTTTGCTATGAACACTGAAGCTTTCTTT; CDR3: CASSFAMNTEAFF
J: TRBJ2-7; size: NA; V: TRBV6-6; D: NA; DNA: TGTGCCAGCAGTAAGTCTAGGCAGACCTACGAGCAGTACTTC; CDR3: CASSKSRQTYEQYF
J: TRBJ2-3; size: NA; V: TRBV10-1; D: NA; DNA: TGCGCCAGCAGTGAGGTGGCTAGTTGGCGCGGTACGCAGTATTTT; CDR3: CASSEVASWRGTQYF
J: TRBJ2-3; size: NA; V: TRBV9; D: TRBD2; DNA: TGTGCCAGCAGCGACCCGATTAGCGGGAGGAGGGCAGATACGCAGTATTTT; CDR3: CASSDPISGRRADTQYF
J: TRBJ2-5; size: NA; V: TRBV7-9; D: NA; DNA: TGTGCCAGCAGGATGGGGGACTCCGTCCAAGAGACCCAGTACTTC; CDR3: CASRMGDSVQETQYF
J: TRBJ2-7; size: NA; V: TRBV4-2; D: NA; DNA: TGTGCCAGCAGCCAGTTTACTGCGGGTTCCTACGAGCAGTACTTC; CDR3: CASSQFTAGSYEQYF
J: TRBJ1-6; size: NA; V: TRBV5-8; D: NA; DNA: TGTGCCAGCAGCCTACCTGCAAATAATTCACCCCTCCACTTT; CDR3: CASSLPANNSPLHF
J: TRBJ2-7; size: NA; V: TRBV27; D: TRBD2; DNA: TGTGCCAGCAGTCCCCAACTGACTAGCGGTAGTTACGAGCAGTACTTC; CDR3: CASSPQLTSGSYEQYF
J: TRBJ1-3; size: NA; V: TRBV7-9; D: TRBD1; DNA: TGTGCCAGCAGCCCCGGGACAGGCGGAAACACCATATATTTT; CDR3: CASSPGTGGNTIYF
J: TRBJ1-4; size: once; V: TRBV2; D: NA; DNA: TGTGCCACCGGGGGTAGCGTCTGGGGTGAAAAACTGTTTTTT; CDR3: CATGGSVWGEKLFF
J: TRBJ1-2; size: NA; V: TRBV5-1; D: TRBD1; DNA: TGCGCCAGCAGCTTGCCCCCTGACAGGGAGGGCTACACCTTC; CDR3: CASSLPPDREGYTF
J: TRBJ1-5; size: NA; V: TRBV28; D: NA; DNA: TGTGCCAGCAGTTGGCAATTGCGACAGAACAATCAGCCCCAGCATTTT; CDR3: CASSWQLRQNNQPQHF
J: TRBJ2-1; size: NA; V: TRBV3-1/TRBV3-2; D: NA; DNA: TGTGCCAGCAGCCAGGGGAGGCGGGTAGAGCAGTTCTTC; CDR3: CASSQGRRVEQFF
J: TRBJ2-3; size: NA; V: TRBV9; D: NA; DNA: TGTGCCAGCAGCTTAGGGTCGACTGGAGATACGCAGTATTTT; CDR3: CASSLGSTGDTQYF
J: TRBJ2-7; size: NA; V: TRBV19; D: NA; DNA: TGTGCCAGTAGTTCGACAGCCTACGAGCAGTACTTC; CDR3: CASSSTAYEQYF
J: TRBJ2-7; size: NA; V: TRBV6-5; D: NA; DNA: TGTGCCAGCAGCCGGGACTTCAGCTCCTACGAGCAGTACTTC; CDR3: CASSRDFSSYEQYF
J: TRBJ2-7; size: NA; V: TRBV10-3; D: TRBD1; DNA: TGTGCCATCAGTGGGACAGGGTCGGCCAAGGCGCGCGAGCAGTACTTC; CDR3: CAISGTGSAKAREQYF
J: TRBJ2-5; size: NA; V: TRBV5-4; D: TRBD2; DNA: TGTGCCAGCAGCTTGGACCTAGCGGGAGGCCCTGGGGCCCAGTACTTC; CDR3: CASSLDLAGGPGAQYF
J: TRBJ1-2; size: NA; V: TRBV6-5; D: TRBD1; DNA: TGTGCCAGCAGTCGGACGGGACAGCGCCTCTATGGCTACACCTTC; CDR3: CASSRTGQRLYGYTF
J: TRBJ2-2; size: NA; V: TRBV2; D: NA; DNA: TGTGCCAGCAGTGCGATGAGCCCGAACACCGGGGAGCTGTTTTTT; CDR3: CASSAMSPNTGELFF
J: TRBJ2-7; size: NA; V: TRBV28; D: TRBD1; DNA: TGTGCCAGCAGCCGACAGGGGCTCTCCTACGAGCAGTACTTC; CDR3: CASSRQGLSYEQYF
J: TRBJ1-4; size: NA; V: TRBV30; D: NA; DNA: TGTGCCTGGAGGCCCCGACAGCTAACTAATGAAAAACTGTTTTTT; CDR3: CAWRPRQLTNEKLFF
J: TRBJ1-2; size: NA; V: TRBV28; D: NA; DNA: TGTGCCAGCAGCCCCACAGCTAACTATGGCTACACCTTC; CDR3: CASSPTANYGYTF
J: TRBJ1-1; size: few; V: TRBV18; D: NA; DNA: TGTGCCAGCTCCCTTCAGGGTGGTACCACTGAAGCTTTCTTT; CDR3: CASSLQGGTTEAFF
J: TRBJ1-5; size: NA; V: TRBV7-9; D: NA; DNA: TGTGCCAGCAGTTCAAGTCAGTTCAATCAGCCCCAGCATTTT; CDR3: CASSSSQFNQPQHF
J: TRBJ2-1; size: NA; V: TRBV27; D: NA; DNA: TGTGCCAGCCGTCCCGGGACAAGCTCCTACAATGAGCAGTTCTTC; CDR3: CASRPGTSSYNEQFF
J: TRBJ2-7; size: once; V: TRBV18; D: TRBD2; DNA: TGTGCCAGCTCCCCCCCGTTAGCGGGAAGGAACGAGCAGTACTTC; CDR3: CASSPPLAGRNEQYF
J: TRBJ2-1; size: NA; V: TRBV19; D: TRBD1; DNA: TGTGCCAGTAGTATATCTCTGTCGTTCGCGGGACAGGGGGGAAACAATGAGCAGTTCTTC; CDR3: CASSISLSFAGQGGNNEQFF
J: TRBJ2-7; size: NA; V: TRBV5-3; D: TRBD1; DNA: TGTGCCAGAAGCGCGGCTTGTTCGTTCGGGACAGGGCTCTGCGAGCAGTACTTC; CDR3: CARSAACSFGTGLCEQYF